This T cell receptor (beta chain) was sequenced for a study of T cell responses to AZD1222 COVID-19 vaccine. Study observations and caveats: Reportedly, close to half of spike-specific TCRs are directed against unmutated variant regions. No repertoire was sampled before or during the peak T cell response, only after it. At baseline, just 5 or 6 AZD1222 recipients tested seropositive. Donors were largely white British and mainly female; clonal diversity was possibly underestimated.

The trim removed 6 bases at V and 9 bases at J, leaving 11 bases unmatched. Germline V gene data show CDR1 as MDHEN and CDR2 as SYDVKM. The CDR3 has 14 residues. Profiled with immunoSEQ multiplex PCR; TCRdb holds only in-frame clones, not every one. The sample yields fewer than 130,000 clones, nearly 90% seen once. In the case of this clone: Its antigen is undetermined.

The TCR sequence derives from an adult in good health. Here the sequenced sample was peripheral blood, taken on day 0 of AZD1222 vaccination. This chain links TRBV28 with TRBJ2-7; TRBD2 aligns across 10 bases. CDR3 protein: CASRPYLAGEAQYF. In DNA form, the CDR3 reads TGTGCCAGCAGACCATACCTAGCGGGAGAAGCGCAGTACTTC.